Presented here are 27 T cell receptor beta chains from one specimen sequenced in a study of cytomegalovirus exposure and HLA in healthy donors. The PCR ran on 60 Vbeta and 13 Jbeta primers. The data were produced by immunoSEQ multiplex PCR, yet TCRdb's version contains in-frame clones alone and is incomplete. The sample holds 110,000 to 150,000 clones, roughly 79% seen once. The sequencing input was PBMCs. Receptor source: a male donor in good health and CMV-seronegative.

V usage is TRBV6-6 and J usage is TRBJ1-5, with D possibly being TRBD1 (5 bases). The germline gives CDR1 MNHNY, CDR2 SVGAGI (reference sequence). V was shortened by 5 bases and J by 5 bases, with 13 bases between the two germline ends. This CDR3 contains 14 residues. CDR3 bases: TGTGCCAGCAGTAAAGACAGTACCTATCAGCCCCAGCATTTT. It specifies CASSKDSTYQPQHF.

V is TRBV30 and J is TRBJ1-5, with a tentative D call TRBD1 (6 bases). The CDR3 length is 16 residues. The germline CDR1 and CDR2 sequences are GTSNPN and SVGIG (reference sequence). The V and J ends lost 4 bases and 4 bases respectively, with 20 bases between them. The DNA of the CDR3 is TGTGCCTGGAACCCGGGGGGGCAGGGCGAAAATCAGCCCCAGCATTTT. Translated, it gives CAWNPGGQGENQPQHF.

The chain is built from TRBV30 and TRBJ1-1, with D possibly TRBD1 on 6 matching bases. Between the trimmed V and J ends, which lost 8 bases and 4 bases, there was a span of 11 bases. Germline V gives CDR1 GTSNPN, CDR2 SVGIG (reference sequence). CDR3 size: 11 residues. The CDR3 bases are TGTGCCGGTCGGGACACCACTGAAGCTTTCTTT. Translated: CAGRDTTEAFF.

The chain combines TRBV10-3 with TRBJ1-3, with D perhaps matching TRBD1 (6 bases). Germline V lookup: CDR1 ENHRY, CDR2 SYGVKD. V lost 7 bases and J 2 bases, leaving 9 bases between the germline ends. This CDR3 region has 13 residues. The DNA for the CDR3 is TGTGCCATCAACGAGGGGGCTGGAAACACCATATATTTT. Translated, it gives CAINEGAGNTIYF.

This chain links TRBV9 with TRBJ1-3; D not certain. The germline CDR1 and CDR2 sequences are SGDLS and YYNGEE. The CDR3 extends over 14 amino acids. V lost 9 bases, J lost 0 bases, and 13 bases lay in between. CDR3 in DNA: TGTGCCACCGGAGAGGGAGGCTCTGGAAACACCATATATTTT. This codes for CATGEGGSGNTIYF.

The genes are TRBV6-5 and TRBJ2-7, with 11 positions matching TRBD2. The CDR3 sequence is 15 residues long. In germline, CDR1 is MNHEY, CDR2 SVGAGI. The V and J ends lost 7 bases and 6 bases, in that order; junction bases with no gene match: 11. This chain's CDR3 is CASTALAGGKGEQYF. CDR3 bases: TGTGCCAGCACCGCTTTAGCGGGGGGGAAGGGCGAGCAGTACTTC.

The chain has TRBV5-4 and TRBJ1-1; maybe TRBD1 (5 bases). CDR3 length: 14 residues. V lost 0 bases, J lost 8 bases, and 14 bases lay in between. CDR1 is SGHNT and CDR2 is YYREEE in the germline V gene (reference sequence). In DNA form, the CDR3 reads TGTGCCAGCAGCTTGGACAGGCTCTACAGGGAAGCTTTCTTT. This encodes CASSLDRLYREAFF.

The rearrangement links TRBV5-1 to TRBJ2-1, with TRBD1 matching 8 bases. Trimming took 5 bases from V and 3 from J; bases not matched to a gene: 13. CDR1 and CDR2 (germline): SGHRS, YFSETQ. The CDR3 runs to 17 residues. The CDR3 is CASRPRGQASYYNEQFF. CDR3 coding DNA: TGCGCCAGCAGACCGAGGGGACAGGCGTCTTACTACAATGAGCAGTTCTTC.

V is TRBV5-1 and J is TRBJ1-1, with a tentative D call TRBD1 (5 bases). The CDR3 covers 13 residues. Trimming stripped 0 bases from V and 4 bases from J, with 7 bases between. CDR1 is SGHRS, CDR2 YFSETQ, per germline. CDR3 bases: TGCGCCAGCAGCTTGGATCAGGGCACTGAAGCTTTCTTT. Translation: CASSLDQGTEAFF.

The CDR3 sequence is CAISDPDSGTEAFF. As DNA, the CDR3 is TGTGCCATCAGTGATCCCGACTCGGGCACTGAAGCTTTCTTT. The chain has TRBV10-3 and TRBJ1-1; D not resolved. Trimming stripped 3 bases from V and 4 bases from J, with 12 bases between. Per the germline V gene, CDR1 is ENHRY and CDR2 is SYGVKD. The CDR3 loop spans 14 amino acids.

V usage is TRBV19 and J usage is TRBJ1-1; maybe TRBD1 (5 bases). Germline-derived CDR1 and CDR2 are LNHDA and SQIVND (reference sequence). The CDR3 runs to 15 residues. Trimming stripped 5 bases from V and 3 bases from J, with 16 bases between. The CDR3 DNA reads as TGTGCCAGTAGTCCGCGCAGGGCGGGAGACACTGAAGCTTTCTTT. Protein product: CASSPRRAGDTEAFF.

The CDR3 reads CASSIQDRTNQPQHF. The CDR3 nucleotides read TGTGCCAGTAGTATCCAGGACAGGACTAATCAGCCCCAGCATTTT. The chain recombines TRBV19 with TRBJ1-5; 7 nucleotides agree with TRBD1. With V trimmed by 3 bases and J by 4 bases, 6 bases remained unmatched. The germline V gene has CDR1 LNHDA and CDR2 SQIVND (reference sequence). The CDR3 runs to 15 residues.

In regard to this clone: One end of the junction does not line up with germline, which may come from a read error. This chain's CDR3 is CAISERDSGRYTDTQYF. CDR3 nucleotides: TGTGCCATCAGTGAGCGAGATAGCGGGAGATACACAGATACGCAGTATTTT. This rearrangement joins TRBV6-1 to TRBJ2-3, with TRBD2 matching over 9 bases. The germline V gene has CDR1 MNHNS and CDR2 SASEGT. The CDR3 extends over 17 amino acids.

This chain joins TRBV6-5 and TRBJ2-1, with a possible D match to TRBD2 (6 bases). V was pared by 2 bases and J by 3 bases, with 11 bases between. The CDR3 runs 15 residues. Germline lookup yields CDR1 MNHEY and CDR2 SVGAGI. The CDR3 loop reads CASSYTHGSYNEQFF. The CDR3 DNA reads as TGTGCCAGCAGTTACACTCACGGGAGCTACAATGAGCAGTTCTTC.

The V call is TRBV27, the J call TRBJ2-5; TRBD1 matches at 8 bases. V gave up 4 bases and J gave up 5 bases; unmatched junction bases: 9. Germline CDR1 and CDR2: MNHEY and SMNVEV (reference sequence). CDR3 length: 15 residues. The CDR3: CASSSPRTGTETQYF. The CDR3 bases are TGTGCCAGCAGTTCTCCGCGGACAGGGACCGAGACCCAGTACTTC.

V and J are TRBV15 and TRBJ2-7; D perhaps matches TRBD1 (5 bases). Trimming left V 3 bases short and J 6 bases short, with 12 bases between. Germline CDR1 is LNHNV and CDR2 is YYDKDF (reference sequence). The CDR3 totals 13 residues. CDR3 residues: CATSSNRGAEQYF. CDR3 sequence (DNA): TGTGCCACCAGCAGCAATAGGGGTGCCGAGCAGTACTTC. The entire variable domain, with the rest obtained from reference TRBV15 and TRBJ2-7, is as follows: DAMVIQNPRYQVTQFGKPVTLSCSQTLNHNVMYWYQQKSSQAPKLLFHYYDKDFNNEADTPDNFQSRRPNTSFCFLDIRSPGLGDTAMYLCATSSNRGAEQYFGPGTRLTVT.

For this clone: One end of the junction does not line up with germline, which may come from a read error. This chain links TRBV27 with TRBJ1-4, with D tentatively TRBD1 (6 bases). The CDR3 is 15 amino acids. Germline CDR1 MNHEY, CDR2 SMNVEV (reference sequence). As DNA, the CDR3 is TGTTCCAGCAGTTCGCAGGGGTTTGCAGGCGAAAAACTGTTTTTT. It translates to CSSSSQGFAGEKLFF. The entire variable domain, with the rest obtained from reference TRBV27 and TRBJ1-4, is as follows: EAQVTQNPRYLITVTGKKLTVTCSQNMNHEYMSWYRQDPGLGLRQIYYSMNVEVTDKGDVPEGYKVSRKEKRNFPLILESPSPNQTSLYFCSSSSQGFAGEKLFFGSGTQLSVL.

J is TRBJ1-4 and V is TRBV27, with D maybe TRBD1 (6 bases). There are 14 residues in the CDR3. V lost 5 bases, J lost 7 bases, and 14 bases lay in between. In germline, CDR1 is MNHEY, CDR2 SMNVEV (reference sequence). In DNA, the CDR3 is TGTGCCAGCAGTCGACCGGGGGGCAGTGAAAAACTGTTTTTT. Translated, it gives CASSRPGGSEKLFF.

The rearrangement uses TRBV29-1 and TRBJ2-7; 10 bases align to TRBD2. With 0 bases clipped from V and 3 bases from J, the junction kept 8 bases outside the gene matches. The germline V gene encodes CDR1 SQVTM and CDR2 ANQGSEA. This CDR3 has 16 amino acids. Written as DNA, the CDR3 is TGCAGCGTTGAAGATCAGCGGGAGGGCCTAAACTACGAGCAGTACTTC. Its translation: CSVEDQREGLNYEQYF.

CDR3 nucleotides: TGTGCCTGGAGTGTCCGGCAGGGAACCCACTACACCTTC. As protein: CAWSVRQGTHYTF. The J gene is TRBJ1-2, the V gene TRBV30, with D tentatively TRBD1 (5 bases). This CDR3 has 13 residues. V shed 0 bases and J shed 10 bases, with 15 bases lying between them. Per the germline V gene, CDR1 is GTSNPN and CDR2 is SVGIG (reference sequence).

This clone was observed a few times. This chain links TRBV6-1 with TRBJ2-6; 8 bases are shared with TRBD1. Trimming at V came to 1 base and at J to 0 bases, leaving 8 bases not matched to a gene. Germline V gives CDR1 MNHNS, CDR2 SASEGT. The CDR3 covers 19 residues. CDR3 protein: CASSEVSGTGASGANVLTF. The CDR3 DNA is TGTGCCAGCAGTGAAGTCTCCGGGACAGGTGCCTCTGGGGCCAACGTCCTGACTTTC.

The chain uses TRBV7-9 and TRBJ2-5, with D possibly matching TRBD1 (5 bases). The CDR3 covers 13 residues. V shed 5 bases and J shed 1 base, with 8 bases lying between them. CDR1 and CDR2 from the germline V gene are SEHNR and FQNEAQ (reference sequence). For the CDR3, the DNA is TGTGCCAGCAGCCCCAGGGTCCAAGAGACCCAGTACTTC. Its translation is CASSPRVQETQYF.

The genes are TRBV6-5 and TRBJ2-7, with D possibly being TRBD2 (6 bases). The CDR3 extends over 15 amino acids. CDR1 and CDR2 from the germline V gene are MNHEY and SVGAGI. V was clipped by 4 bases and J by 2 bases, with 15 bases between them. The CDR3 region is CASSLGGWGAYEQYF. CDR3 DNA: TGTGCCAGCAGTTTGGGGGGATGGGGGGCCTACGAGCAGTACTTC.

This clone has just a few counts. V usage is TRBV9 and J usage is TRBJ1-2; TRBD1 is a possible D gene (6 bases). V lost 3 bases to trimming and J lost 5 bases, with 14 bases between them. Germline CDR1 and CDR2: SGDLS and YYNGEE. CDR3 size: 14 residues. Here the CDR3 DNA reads TGTGCCAGCAGCGGAGTACAGGGCGGGTATGGCTACACCTTC. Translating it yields CASSGVQGGYGYTF.

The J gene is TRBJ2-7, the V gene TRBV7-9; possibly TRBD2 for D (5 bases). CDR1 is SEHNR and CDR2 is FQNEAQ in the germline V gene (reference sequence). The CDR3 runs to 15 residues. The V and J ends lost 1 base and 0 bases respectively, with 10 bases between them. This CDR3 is CASSLESGSSYEQYF. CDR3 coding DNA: TGTGCCAGCAGCTTAGAAAGCGGTAGCTCCTACGAGCAGTACTTC.

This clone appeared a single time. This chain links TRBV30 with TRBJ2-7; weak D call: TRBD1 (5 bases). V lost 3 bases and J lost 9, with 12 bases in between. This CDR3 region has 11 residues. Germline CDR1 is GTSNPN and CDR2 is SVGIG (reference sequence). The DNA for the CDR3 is TGTGCCTGGAGCAGGGAATCCGGGCAGTACTTC. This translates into CAWSRESGQYF.

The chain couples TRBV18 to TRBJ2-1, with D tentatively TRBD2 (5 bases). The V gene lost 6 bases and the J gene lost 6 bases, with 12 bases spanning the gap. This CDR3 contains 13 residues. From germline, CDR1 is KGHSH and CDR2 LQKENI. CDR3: CASSPIEGNEQFF. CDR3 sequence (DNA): TGTGCCAGCTCGCCCATAGAGGGCAATGAGCAGTTCTTC.